This entry features one TCR beta chain sequence. Profiling relied on immunoSEQ multiplex PCR, and the TCRdb table lists in-frame clones only, not all of them. The sample includes roughly 70,000 clones, 89% of them seen just once. This specimen belongs to a study of blood T cell repertoires in COVID-19. Study-wide context: T cells, B-cell-depleted T cells, or PBMCs supplied cDNA or gDNA.

CDR1 and CDR2 from the germline V gene are SGHRS and YFSETQ. The CDR3 length is 13 residues. V was pared by 7 bases and J by 5 bases, with 15 bases between. The chain employs TRBV5-1 and TRBJ1-1; a possible D gene is TRBD1 (5 bases). Sequenced: peripheral blood. The clonotype comes from a man in his 60s with acute or convalescent COVID-19. The CDR3 protein is CASHLSGGTEAFF. CDR3 sequence (DNA): TGCGCCAGCCATCTTTCCGGGGGGACTGAAGCTTTCTTT.